Reported below is one T cell receptor (beta chain). Antigen specificity is unknown. This entry belongs to a study of cytotoxic CD8 clonotypes in ibrutinib-treated CLL. Overall study results and limits: Contraction or stability on treatment was seen for public clonotypes, which were uncommon.

Libraries were prepared by immunoSEQ multiplex PCR; TCRdb keeps only in-frame clonotypes and omits some of them. The data show approximately 350,000 clones, with about 61% seen just once and about 5.9% held by the top ten. Germline V lookup: CDR1 SGHVS, CDR2 FNYEAQ. V was cut by 0 bases and J by 5 bases, with 14 bases left in between. The CDR3 runs 15 residues. The clonotype comes from a human donor with chronic lymphocytic leukemia. Sequenced here: PBMCs, sampled after 36 months of ibrutinib treatment. The chain recombines TRBV7-6 with TRBJ2-7; maybe TRBD2 (6 bases). The CDR3 DNA sequence: TGTGCCAGCAGCTTAGCGGGTGGCGGGGCCCACGAGCAGTACTTC. Protein product: CASSLAGGGAHEQYF.